The 27 T cell receptor beta chains reported below all come from one sample, sequenced in a study of PD-L1 blockade in urothelial cancer (dated by TCRdb to 2015 to 2018). Receptors were amplified or captured by the immunoSEQ multiplex PCR assay. The clones in this table, taken by TCRdb from immuneACCESS, are in-frame only. Not every clone is retained; where verified, under half of the shortfall comes from an unresolved V gene, and the cause of the rest is unknown. The sample profile shows 35,000 to 45,000 clones; approximately 92% of them were found once. 8.3% of the sample comes from the top ten. The sequencing used PBMCs, collected around atezolizumab (anti-PD-L1) treatment. These receptors originate from a man between 65 and 79 years old with urothelial cancer.

The rearrangement links TRBV6-6 to TRBJ1-5, with D possibly matching TRBD1 (6 bases). Germline V gene lookup returns CDR1 MNHNY and CDR2 SVGAGI (reference sequence). This CDR3 comprises 16 residues. Trimming took off 1 base at V and 5 bases at J, with 15 bases between the two ends. CDR3 sequence reads: CASSYFYREPDQPQHF. The CDR3, as DNA: TGTGCCAGCAGTTACTTTTACAGGGAGCCGGATCAGCCCCAGCATTTT.

The V gene is TRBV7-2, the J gene TRBJ2-5; D is uncertain. V was trimmed by 5 bases and J by 6 bases, leaving 13 bases between them. This CDR3 has 13 amino acids. Per germline, CDR1 SGHTA and CDR2 FQGNSA. CDR3 DNA sequence: TGTGCCAGCAGCCCCGGTGGTTCTAAGACCCAGTACTTC. Translated, it gives CASSPGGSKTQYF. The full variable domain, rest sourced from reference TRBV7-2 and TRBJ2-5, is GAGVSQSPSNKVTEKGKDVELRCDPISGHTALYWYRQSLGQGLEFLIYFQGNSAPDKSGLPSDRFSAERTGGSVSTLTIQRTQQEDSAVYLCASSPGGSKTQYFGPGTRLLVL.

CDR3 sequence reads: CASSIPQSGSSTDTQYF. The CDR3 region has the DNA TGTGCCAGTAGTATACCCCAGAGCGGATCTAGCACAGATACGCAGTATTTT. The V call is TRBV19, the J call TRBJ2-3; the D gene is possibly TRBD2 (5 bases). The V and J ends lost 2 bases and 0 bases respectively, with 15 bases between them. The V gene's germline CDR1 is LNHDA and CDR2 SQIVND (reference sequence). The CDR3 spans 17 residues.

The chain combines TRBV28 with TRBJ2-1, with 12 bases that match TRBD1. CDR1 and CDR2 from the germline V gene are MDHEN and SYDVKM. Trimming at V came to 8 bases and at J to 7 bases, leaving 9 bases not matched to a gene. The CDR3 length is 15 residues. CDR3 nucleotide sequence: TGTGCCAGCGGACCGGGACAGGGGGCAAGGAATGAGCAGTTCTTC. Translation gives CASGPGQGARNEQFF.

There are a few counts of this clone. The CDR3 DNA follows: TGTGCCAGTAGCTCGGAGGGACTAGCGGGAGTAGCTAGCACAGATACGCAGTATTTT. Amino acids: CASSSEGLAGVASTDTQYF. This chain connects TRBV19 to TRBJ2-3, with 14 nucleotides matching TRBD2. Germline V gene data show CDR1 as LNHDA and CDR2 as SQIVND (reference sequence). J gave up 0 bases and V 6 bases, and 11 bases lay outside the gene matches. The CDR3 runs to 19 residues.

The genes are TRBV5-4 and TRBJ2-1; TRBD2 agrees at 7 bases. The CDR3 extends over 15 amino acids. V was pared by 1 base and J by 3 bases, with 4 bases of the junction left unmatched. Germline loops: CDR1 SGHNT, CDR2 YYREEE (reference sequence). The CDR3 protein is CASSLWSGIYNEQFF. In DNA form, the CDR3 reads TGTGCCAGCAGCTTGTGGAGCGGGATCTACAATGAGCAGTTCTTC.

CDR3 sequence: CATRIGTGYKGEQFF. The CDR3 DNA follows: TGTGCCACCCGAATCGGGACAGGGTATAAGGGGGAGCAGTTCTTC. The chain combines TRBV15 with TRBJ2-1; 9 bases are a match to TRBD1. The CDR3 contains 15 residues. CDR1 LNHNV and CDR2 YYDKDF come from the germline V gene (reference sequence). With 8 bases clipped from V and 10 bases from J, the junction kept 15 bases outside the gene matches.

The CDR3 nucleotides read TGTGCCAGCCCAGGAGGCGGCGGAGAGACCCAGTACTTC. This translates into CASPGGGGETQYF. The rearrangement links TRBV6-4 to TRBJ2-5, with D tentatively TRBD2 (5 bases). From germline, CDR1 is MRHNA and CDR2 SNTAGT. The CDR3 has 13 residues. V was pared by 8 bases and J by 4 bases, with 14 bases between.

The genes are TRBV5-1 and TRBJ1-1; 7 positions agree with TRBD1. Germline V gives CDR1 SGHRS, CDR2 YFSETQ. This CDR3 has 16 residues. J was trimmed by 3 bases and V by 7 bases; bases with no gene match: 15. Here the CDR3 reads CASGTGSTGVYTEAFF. The CDR3 coding sequence is TGCGCCAGCGGAACGGGTTCAACAGGGGTTTACACTGAAGCTTTCTTT.

V usage is TRBV2 and J usage is TRBJ2-7, with unresolved D. The germline V and J ends were trimmed by 4 bases and 0 bases, with 7 bases remaining between them. From germline, CDR1 is SNHLY and CDR2 FYNNEI. The CDR3 is made up of 13 amino acids. CDR3: CASSVTVSYEQYF. The CDR3 DNA reads TGTGCCAGCAGTGTTACGGTCTCCTACGAGCAGTACTTC.

The V and J genes are TRBV5-4 and TRBJ2-7, with 9 bases matching TRBD2. The J segment lost 2 bases and the V segment lost 0 bases, leaving 3 bases of the junction unmatched. Per germline, CDR1 SGHNT and CDR2 YYREEE (reference sequence). The CDR3 loop spans 15 amino acids. The CDR3 DNA reads TGTGCCAGCAGCTTGGGAGGCGGGGGGGCCTACGAGCAGTACTTC. Protein product: CASSLGGGGAYEQYF.

The rearrangement joins TRBV18 to TRBJ1-2; the match to TRBD1 covers 8 bases. The CDR3 sequence is 13 residues long. The V and J ends lost 3 bases and 3 bases, in that order; junction bases with no gene match: 0. The germline CDR1 and CDR2 sequences are KGHSH and LQKENI. The CDR3 sequence: CASSPGQDYGYTF. The CDR3 nucleotides read TGTGCCAGCTCACCGGGACAGGACTATGGCTACACCTTC.

V and J are TRBV5-4 and TRBJ2-2; D ambiguous. Trimming removed 3 bases from V and 6 bases from J, with 12 bases in between. This CDR3 region has 14 residues. Per germline, CDR1 SGHNT and CDR2 YYREEE (reference sequence). The CDR3 DNA follows: TGTGCCAGCAGCTCGCCAGCGAGCCCCGGGGAGCTGTTTTTT. This codes for CASSSPASPGELFF. Filled out from reference TRBV5-4 and TRBJ2-2, the complete variable domain reads ETGVTQSPTHLIKTRGQQVTLRCSSQSGHNTVSWYQQALGQGPQFIFQYYREEENGRGNFPPRFSGLQFPNYSSELNVNALELDDSALYLCASSSPASPGELFFGEGSRLTVL.

The chain employs TRBV27 and TRBJ2-3; 13 bases match TRBD2. CDR3 length: 15 amino acids. The V and J ends lost 6 bases and 4 bases, in that order; junction bases with no gene match: 4. The germline V gene encodes CDR1 MNHEY and CDR2 SMNVEV (reference sequence). CDR3 residues: CASRPGTSGADTQYF. In DNA, the CDR3 is TGTGCCAGCAGGCCCGGGACTAGCGGGGCAGATACGCAGTATTTT.

This chain uses TRBV5-1 with TRBJ2-3; TRBD2 aligns across 12 bases. V gave up 4 bases and J gave up 1 base; unmatched junction bases: 10. Germline CDR1 reads SGHRS; CDR2 reads YFSETQ. The length of the CDR3 is 18 residues. Here the CDR3 DNA reads TGCGCCAGCAGCGCAAGACTAGCGGGAGTGAGGGGCACAGATACGCAGTATTTT. Protein: CASSARLAGVRGTDTQYF.

The rearrangement joins TRBV19 to TRBJ2-4, with unresolved D. The V end lost 10 bases, the J end lost 1 base, and 17 bases lay between the germline ends. The germline V gene has CDR1 LNHDA and CDR2 SQIVND (reference sequence). This CDR3 spans 15 amino acids. CDR3 protein: CATLSPSPAKNIQYF. The CDR3 region has the DNA TGTGCCACCCTTAGCCCTTCCCCGGCCAAAAACATTCAGTACTTC.

This sequence joins TRBV7-2 and TRBJ2-2; a weak D match, TRBD1 (7 bases). Germline V gene lookup returns CDR1 SGHTA and CDR2 FQGNSA. Trimming left V 5 bases short and J 4 bases short, with 26 bases between. This CDR3 is built from 19 residues. The CDR3 nucleotides are TGTGCCAGCAGCCATAGCGGAATTGGACAGGTTAAGGGCACCGGGGAGCTGTTTTTT. Encoded protein: CASSHSGIGQVKGTGELFF.

The V and J genes are TRBV4-1 and TRBJ2-1; the match to TRBD2 covers 7 bases. This CDR3 spans 15 amino acids. The V and J ends lost 4 bases and 2 bases, in that order; junction bases with no gene match: 5. Germline CDR1 reads MGHRA; CDR2 reads YSYEKL. Written as DNA, the CDR3 is TGCGCCAGCAGCCTAGGACTAGGGACCTACAATGAGCAGTTCTTC. It codes for CASSLGLGTYNEQFF.

The V and J genes are TRBV28 and TRBJ1-2; a weak D match, TRBD1 (5 bases). V was shortened by 2 bases and J by 8 bases, with 9 bases between the two germline ends. The CDR3 loop spans 12 amino acids. Germline V gives CDR1 MDHEN, CDR2 SYDVKM. CDR3 sequence: CASSLRDSGYTF. For the CDR3, the DNA is TGTGCCAGCAGTTTACGAGACAGCGGCTACACCTTC.

The chain carries TRBV9 and TRBJ1-2; TRBD1 matches at 7 bases. The CDR3 is 12 residues long. Germline CDR1 SGDLS, CDR2 YYNGEE. V dropped 0 bases and J dropped 11; count of bases not matched to a gene: 4. The CDR3 DNA reads TGTGCCAGCAGCGTAGGGGCAGGGGGGTACACCTTC. Protein: CASSVGAGGYTF.

The chain combines TRBV19 with TRBJ1-1; 7 nucleotides match TRBD1. The germline V gene encodes CDR1 LNHDA and CDR2 SQIVND (reference sequence). The ends lost 5 bases at V and 1 base at J; junction bases unmatched: 4. This CDR3 contains 14 residues. CDR3 nucleotide sequence: TGTGCCAGTAGTGTGGGACAGCCGAACACTGAAGCTTTCTTT. Translating it yields CASSVGQPNTEAFF.

This sequence joins TRBV4-1 and TRBJ1-3; D is possibly TRBD1 (5 bases). V was pared by 0 bases and J by 0 bases, with 18 bases between. There are 19 residues in the CDR3. Germline values: CDR1 MGHRA, CDR2 YSYEKL. CDR3 in DNA: TGCGCCAGCAGCCAAGAGGGGCCTACGGGAGTCGCCTCTGGAAACACCATATATTTT. Amino acid sequence: CASSQEGPTGVASGNTIYF.

The chain uses TRBV7-3 and TRBJ1-2; 9 bases agree with TRBD1. V lost 4 bases, J lost 4 bases, and 1 base stayed unmatched. Germline loops: CDR1 SGHTA, CDR2 FQGTGA. The CDR3 has 13 residues. The CDR3 coding sequence is TGTGCCAGCAGCTCGACAGGGGGCTATGGCTACACCTTC. Protein: CASSSTGGYGYTF.

The chain links TRBV27 to TRBJ2-1; maybe TRBD2 (5 bases). CDR1 and CDR2 (germline): MNHEY, SMNVEV (reference sequence). With 2 bases removed from V and 0 bases from J, the gap between germline ends came to 8 bases. This CDR3 is 15 amino acids long. DNA for the CDR3: TGTGCCAGCAGTTTAAGAGGGATCTCCTACAATGAGCAGTTCTTC. Amino acid sequence: CASSLRGISYNEQFF.

The chain recombines TRBV7-9 with TRBJ1-5; D may be TRBD1 (6 bases). This CDR3 has 12 amino acids. Germline V gives CDR1 SEHNR, CDR2 FQNEAQ (reference sequence). Trimming cost V 3 bases and J 9 bases, with 9 bases left between them. The chain's CDR3 is CASSFEQGPQHF. The CDR3 DNA is TGTGCCAGCAGCTTCGAACAGGGGCCCCAGCATTTT. The full variable domain, rest sourced from reference TRBV7-9 and TRBJ1-5, is DTGVSQNPRHKITKRGQNVTFRCDPISEHNRLYWYRQTLGQGPEFLTYFQNEAQLEKSRLLSDRFSAERPKGSFSTLEIQRTEQGDSAMYLCASSFEQGPQHFGDGTRLSIL.

V is TRBV10-1 and J is TRBJ2-1, with 9 bases matching TRBD2. The CDR3 sequence is 21 residues long. Germline V gene sequence: CDR1 WNHNN, CDR2 SYGVQD (reference sequence). The junction had 15 bases not matched to a gene; V was cut back by 0 bases and J by 0 bases. The CDR3: CASSESKAGGPMLSSYNEQFF. CDR3 nucleotide sequence: TGCGCCAGCAGTGAGTCTAAAGCGGGAGGCCCAATGCTTAGCTCCTACAATGAGCAGTTCTTC.

This rearrangement joins TRBV15 to TRBJ1-1; 8 bases fit TRBD1. Germline CDR1 and CDR2: LNHNV and YYDKDF (reference sequence). This CDR3 is 13 amino acids long. V shed 5 bases and J 3 bases; nucleotides not matched to a gene: 2. The CDR3 region has the DNA TGTGCCACCAGCTCAGGGGGCGACACTGAAGCTTTCTTT. This gives the protein CATSSGGDTEAFF.